The present entry profiles one T cell receptor (beta chain) with its context. Its antigen is as yet unknown. CDR3 length: 16 amino acids. The data were obtained in a study of vaccination effects on CD4 cells after COVID-19. Across the whole study: Samples were taken post-vaccine, and their median timing was 72 days after the second dose.

Antigen-specific CD4+ T cell clonotypes were called by their expansion after viral peptide-pool culture in ViraFEST. Isolation of CD4+ T cells took place after less than 12 days of culture. As their vaccination, participants received two doses of either BNT162b2 or mRNA-1273. Vaccine recipients had no previous SARS-CoV-2 infection; their nucleocapsid antibodies were negative. A half-volume exchange with IL-2 medium occurred on days 3 and 7. Profiling relied on immunoSEQ multiplex PCR, and the TCRdb table lists in-frame clones only, not all of them. The sample lists over 14,000 clones, 72% occurring once.

The chain uses TRBV21-1 and TRBJ1-4. TRBV21-1 represents a pseudogene. The material was CD4+ T cells from PBMCs cultured with SARS-CoV-2 spike peptides, obtained after COVID-19 vaccination. The TCR originated in a human donor who received a COVID-19 vaccine. CDR3 in DNA: TGTGCCAGCAGCAATGGGAACAGACCTTCTAATGAAAAACTGTTTTTT. Translating it yields CASSNGNRPSNEKLFF.